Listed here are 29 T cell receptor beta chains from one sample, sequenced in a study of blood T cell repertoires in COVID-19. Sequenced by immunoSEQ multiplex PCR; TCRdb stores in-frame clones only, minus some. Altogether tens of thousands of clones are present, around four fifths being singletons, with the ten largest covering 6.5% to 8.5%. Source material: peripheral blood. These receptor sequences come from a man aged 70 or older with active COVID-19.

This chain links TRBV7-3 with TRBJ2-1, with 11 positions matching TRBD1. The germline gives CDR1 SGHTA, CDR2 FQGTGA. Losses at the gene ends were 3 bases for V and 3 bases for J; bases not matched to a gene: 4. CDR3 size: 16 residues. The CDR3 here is CASSFGQGAGYNEQFF. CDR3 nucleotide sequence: TGTGCCAGCAGCTTCGGACAGGGGGCCGGCTACAATGAGCAGTTCTTC. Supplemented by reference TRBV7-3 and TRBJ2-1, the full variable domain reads GAGVSQTPSNKVTEKGKYVELRCDPISGHTALYWYRQSLGQGPEFLIYFQGTGAADDSGLPNDRFFAVRPEGSVSTLKIQRTERGDSAVYLCASSFGQGAGYNEQFFGPGTRLTVL.

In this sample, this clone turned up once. CDR3 DNA sequence: TGTGCCAGCAGCCCTCAGCAGGGCAGCAATGAGCAGTTCTTC. This translates into CASSPQQGSNEQFF. The chain carries TRBV11-3 and TRBJ2-1; perhaps TRBD1 as D (5 bases). CDR3 length: 14 amino acids. Germline lookup yields CDR1 SGHNT and CDR2 YENEEA. Trimming pared 5 bases from V and 6 bases from J, leaving 14 bases between. Full variable domain (rest looked up from reference TRBV11-3 and TRBJ2-1): EAGVVQSPRYKIIEKKQPVAFWCNPISGHNTLYWYLQNLGQGPELLIRYENEEAVDDSQLPKDRFSAERLKGVDSTLKIQPAELGDSAVYLCASSPQQGSNEQFFGPGTRLTVL.

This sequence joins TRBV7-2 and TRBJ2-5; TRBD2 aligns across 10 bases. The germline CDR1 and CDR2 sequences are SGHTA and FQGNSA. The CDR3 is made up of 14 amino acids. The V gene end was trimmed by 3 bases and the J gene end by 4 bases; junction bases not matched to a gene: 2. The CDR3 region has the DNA TGTGCCAGCAGCTTGGGACTAGCGTCAGAGACCCAGTACTTC. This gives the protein CASSLGLASETQYF.

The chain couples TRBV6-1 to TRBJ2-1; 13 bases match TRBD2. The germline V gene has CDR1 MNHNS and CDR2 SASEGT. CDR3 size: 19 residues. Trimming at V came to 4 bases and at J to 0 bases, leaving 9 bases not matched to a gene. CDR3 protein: CASSVQTSGGISSYNEQFF. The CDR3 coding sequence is TGTGCCAGCAGTGTCCAGACTAGCGGGGGGATAAGCTCCTACAATGAGCAGTTCTTC.

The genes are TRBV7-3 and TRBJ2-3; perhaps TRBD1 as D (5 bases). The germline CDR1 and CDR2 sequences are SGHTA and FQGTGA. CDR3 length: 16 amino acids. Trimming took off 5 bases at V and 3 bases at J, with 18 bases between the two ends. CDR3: CASSTTPGMATDTQYF. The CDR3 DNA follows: TGTGCCAGCAGCACAACACCAGGGATGGCTACAGATACGCAGTATTTT.

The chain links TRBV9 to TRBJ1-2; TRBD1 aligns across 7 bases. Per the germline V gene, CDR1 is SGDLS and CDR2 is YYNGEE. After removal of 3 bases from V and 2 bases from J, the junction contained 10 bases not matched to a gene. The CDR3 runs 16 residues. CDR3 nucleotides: TGTGCCAGCAGCGGCCCTAGGGACAGCTACAACTATGGCTACACCTTC. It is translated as CASSGPRDSYNYGYTF.

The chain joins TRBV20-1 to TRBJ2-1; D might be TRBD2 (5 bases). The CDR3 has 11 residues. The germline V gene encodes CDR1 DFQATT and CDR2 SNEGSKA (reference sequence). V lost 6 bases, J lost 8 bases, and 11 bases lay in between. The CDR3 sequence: CSAQEVHEQFF. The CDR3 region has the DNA TGCAGTGCGCAGGAGGTGCATGAGCAGTTCTTC.

The CDR3 sequence is CASSTKDMSRETQYF. CDR3 coding DNA: TGTGCCAGCAGCACCAAGGACATGTCAAGAGAGACCCAGTACTTC. The chain is built from TRBV3-1 (or the pseudogene TRBV3-2) and TRBJ2-5, with D perhaps TRBD1 (5 bases). The length of the CDR3 is 15 residues. V gave up 5 bases and J gave up 4 bases, with 17 bases separating them. Germline V gene data show CDR1 as LGHDT and CDR2 as YNNKEL (reference sequence).

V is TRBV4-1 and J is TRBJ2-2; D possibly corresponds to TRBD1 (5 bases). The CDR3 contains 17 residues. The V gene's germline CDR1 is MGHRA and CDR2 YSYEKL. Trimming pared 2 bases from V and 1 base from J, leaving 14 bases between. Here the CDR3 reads CASSQKSGNWNTGELFF. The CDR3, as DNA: TGCGCCAGCAGCCAAAAATCAGGGAATTGGAACACCGGGGAGCTGTTTTTT.

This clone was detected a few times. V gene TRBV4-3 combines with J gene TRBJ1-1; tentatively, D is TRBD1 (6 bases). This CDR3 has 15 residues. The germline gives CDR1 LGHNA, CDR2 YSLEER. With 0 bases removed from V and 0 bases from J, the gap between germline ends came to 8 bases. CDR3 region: CASSQEQGLNTEAFF. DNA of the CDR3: TGCGCCAGCAGCCAAGAACAGGGACTGAACACTGAAGCTTTCTTT.

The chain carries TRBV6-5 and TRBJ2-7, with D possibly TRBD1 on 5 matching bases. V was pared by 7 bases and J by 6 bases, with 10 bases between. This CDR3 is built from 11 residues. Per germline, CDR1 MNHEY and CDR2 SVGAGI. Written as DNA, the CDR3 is TGTGCCAGCAACCAGGGTAGCGAGCAGTACTTC. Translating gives CASNQGSEQYF.

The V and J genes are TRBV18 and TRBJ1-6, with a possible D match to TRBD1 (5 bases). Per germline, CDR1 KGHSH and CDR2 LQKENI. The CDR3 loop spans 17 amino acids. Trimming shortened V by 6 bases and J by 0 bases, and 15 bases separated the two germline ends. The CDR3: CASSPNRLRSYNSPLHF. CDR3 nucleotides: TGTGCCAGCTCCCCTAACAGGCTACGCTCCTATAATTCACCCCTCCACTTT.

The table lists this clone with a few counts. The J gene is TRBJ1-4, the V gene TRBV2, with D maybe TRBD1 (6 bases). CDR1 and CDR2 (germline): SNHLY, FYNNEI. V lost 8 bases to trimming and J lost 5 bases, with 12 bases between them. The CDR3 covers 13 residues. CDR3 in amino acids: CASLRGLNEKLFF. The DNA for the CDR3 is TGTGCCAGCCTCAGGGGCCTGAATGAAAAACTGTTTTTT.

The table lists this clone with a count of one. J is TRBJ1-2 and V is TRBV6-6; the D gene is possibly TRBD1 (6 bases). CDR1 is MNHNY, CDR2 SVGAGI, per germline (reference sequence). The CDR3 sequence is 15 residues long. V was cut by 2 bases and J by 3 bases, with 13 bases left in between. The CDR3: CASSYEGDSDYGYTF. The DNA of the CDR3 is TGTGCCAGCAGTTACGAGGGGGATTCGGACTATGGCTACACCTTC.

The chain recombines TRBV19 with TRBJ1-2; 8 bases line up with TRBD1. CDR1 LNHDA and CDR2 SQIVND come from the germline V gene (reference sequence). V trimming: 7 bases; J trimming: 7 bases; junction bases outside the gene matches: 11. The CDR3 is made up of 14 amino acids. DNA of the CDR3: TGTGCCAGTATTAGGGCAGGGGGCCGATCTGGCTACACCTTC. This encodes CASIRAGGRSGYTF.

DNA of the CDR3: TGCAGCGCAAGAACGACAGGGGCTTCTAGCACAGATACGCAGTATTTT. This translates into CSARTTGASSTDTQYF. The chain carries TRBV29-1 and TRBJ2-3; TRBD1 matches at 8 bases. Germline CDR1 reads SQVTM; CDR2 reads ANQGSEA. V shed 7 bases and J 0 bases; nucleotides not matched to a gene: 12. The CDR3 is 16 amino acids.

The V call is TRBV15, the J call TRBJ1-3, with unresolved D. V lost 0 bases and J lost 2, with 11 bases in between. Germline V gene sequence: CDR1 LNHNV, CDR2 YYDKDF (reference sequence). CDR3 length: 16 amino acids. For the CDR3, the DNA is TGTGCCACCAGCAGAGATCAGGCAGGTACTGGAAACACCATATATTTT. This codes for CATSRDQAGTGNTIYF.

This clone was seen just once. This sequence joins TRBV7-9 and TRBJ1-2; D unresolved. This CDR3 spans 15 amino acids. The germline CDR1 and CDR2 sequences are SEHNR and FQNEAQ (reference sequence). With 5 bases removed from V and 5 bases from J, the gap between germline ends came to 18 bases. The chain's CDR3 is CASSLGGPGSYGYTF. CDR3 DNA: TGTGCCAGCAGCCTAGGAGGACCGGGGTCATATGGCTACACCTTC.

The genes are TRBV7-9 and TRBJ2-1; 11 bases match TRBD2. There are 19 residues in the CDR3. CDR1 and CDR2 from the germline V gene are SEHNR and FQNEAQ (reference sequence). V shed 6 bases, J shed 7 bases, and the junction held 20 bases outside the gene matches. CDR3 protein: CASRPRSLAGTSGKNEQFF. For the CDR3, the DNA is TGTGCCAGCAGACCACGATCCCTCGCCGGGACTAGCGGAAAAAATGAGCAGTTCTTC.

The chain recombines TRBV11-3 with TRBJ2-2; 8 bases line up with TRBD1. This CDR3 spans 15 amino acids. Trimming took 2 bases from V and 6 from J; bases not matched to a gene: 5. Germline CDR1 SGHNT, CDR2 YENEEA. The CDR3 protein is CASSLTSQGAGELFF. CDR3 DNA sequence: TGTGCCAGCAGCTTAACCTCACAGGGGGCCGGGGAGCTGTTTTTT.

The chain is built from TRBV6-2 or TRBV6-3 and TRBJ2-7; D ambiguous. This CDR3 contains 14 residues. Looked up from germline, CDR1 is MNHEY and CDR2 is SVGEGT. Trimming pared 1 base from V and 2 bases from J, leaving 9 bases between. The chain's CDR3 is CASSYFYDAYEQYF. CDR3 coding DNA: TGTGCCAGCAGTTACTTCTACGATGCCTACGAGCAGTACTTC.

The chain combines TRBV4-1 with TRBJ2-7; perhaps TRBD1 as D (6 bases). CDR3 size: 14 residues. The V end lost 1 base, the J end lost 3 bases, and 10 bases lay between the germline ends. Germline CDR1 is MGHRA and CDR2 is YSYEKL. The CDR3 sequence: CASSQAQGSYEQYF. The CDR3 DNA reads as TGCGCCAGCAGCCAAGCTCAGGGGAGCTACGAGCAGTACTTC.

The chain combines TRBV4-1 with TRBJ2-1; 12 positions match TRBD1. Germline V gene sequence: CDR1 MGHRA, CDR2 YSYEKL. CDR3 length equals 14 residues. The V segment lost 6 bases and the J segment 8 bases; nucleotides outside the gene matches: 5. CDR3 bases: TGCGCCAGCAGTCCGGGACAGGGGGCCTATGAGCAGTTCTTC. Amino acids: CASSPGQGAYEQFF.

The CDR3: CAWGITGGSDTQYF. The CDR3 DNA follows: TGTGCCTGGGGAATCACAGGGGGTTCAGATACGCAGTATTTT. The chain is built from TRBV30 and TRBJ2-3; TRBD1 aligns across 8 bases. Germline CDR1 GTSNPN, CDR2 SVGIG (reference sequence). The CDR3 is made up of 14 amino acids. V was pared by 5 bases and J by 4 bases, with 8 bases of the junction left unmatched.

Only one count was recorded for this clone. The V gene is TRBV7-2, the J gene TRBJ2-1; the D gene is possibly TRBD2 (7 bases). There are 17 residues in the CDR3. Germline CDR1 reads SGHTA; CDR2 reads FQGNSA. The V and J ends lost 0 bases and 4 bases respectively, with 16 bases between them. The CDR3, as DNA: TGTGCCAGCAGCTTAGCGCTAGGGGGGGCCGATTACAATGAGCAGTTCTTC. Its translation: CASSLALGGADYNEQFF. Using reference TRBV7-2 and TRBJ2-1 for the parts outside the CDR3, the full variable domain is GAGVSQSPSNKVTEKGKDVELRCDPISGHTALYWYRQSLGQGLEFLIYFQGNSAPDKSGLPSDRFSAERTGGSVSTLTIQRTQQEDSAVYLCASSLALGGADYNEQFFGPGTRLTVL.

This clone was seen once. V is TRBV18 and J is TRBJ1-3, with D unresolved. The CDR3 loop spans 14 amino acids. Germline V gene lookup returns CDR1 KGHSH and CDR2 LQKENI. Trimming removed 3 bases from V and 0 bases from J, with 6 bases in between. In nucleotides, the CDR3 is TGTGCCAGCTCACCTGAGAACTCTGGAAACACCATATATTTT. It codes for CASSPENSGNTIYF.

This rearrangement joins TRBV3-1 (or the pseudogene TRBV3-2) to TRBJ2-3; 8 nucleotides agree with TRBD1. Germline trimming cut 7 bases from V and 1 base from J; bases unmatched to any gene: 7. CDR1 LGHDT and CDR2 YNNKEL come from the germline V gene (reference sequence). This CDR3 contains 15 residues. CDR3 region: CASTLTGGRTDTQYF. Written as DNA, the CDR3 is TGTGCCAGCACTCTTACAGGGGGACGCACAGATACGCAGTATTTT.

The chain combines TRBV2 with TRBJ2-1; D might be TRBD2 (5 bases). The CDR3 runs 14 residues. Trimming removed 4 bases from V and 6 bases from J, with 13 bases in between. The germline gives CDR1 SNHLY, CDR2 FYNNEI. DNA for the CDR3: TGTGCCAGCAGTGGAGCCCTAGCAGGCAATGAGCAGTTCTTC. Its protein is CASSGALAGNEQFF.

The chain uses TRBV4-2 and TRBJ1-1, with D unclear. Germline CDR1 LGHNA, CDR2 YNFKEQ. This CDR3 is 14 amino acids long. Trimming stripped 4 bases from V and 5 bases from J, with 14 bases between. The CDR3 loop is CASSLDSGGTEAFF. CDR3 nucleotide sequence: TGTGCCAGCAGCCTGGACTCGGGAGGGACTGAAGCTTTCTTT.